A selection of T cell receptor beta chains follows, all from one sample in a study of control samples from healthy donors and cancer patients. Only in-frame clones appear in the TCRdb table, and some are missing; sequencing was by immunoSEQ multiplex PCR. The sample lists 130,000 to 150,000 clones, about nine tenths occurring once. Sequencing input: blood. The receptors stem from a man aged 30 to 39 in good health. Each CDR3 is given with its conserved first and last residue. Fields, in order: clone size, D gene, V gene, J gene, CDR3 DNA, CDR3 protein. D genes are given only for firm matches. A clone size is listed for some rows: how often the clone was seen (once, few, many), or a class if it is expanded.

>once|-|TRBV19|TRBJ1-1
TGTGCCAGTAGTCCAGCGTTGGACACTGAAGCTTTCTTT
CASSPALDTEAFF
>-|TRBD1|TRBV2|TRBJ2-2
TGTGCCAGCAGTGAAGAGACAGGGGCCGGGGAGCTGTTTTTT
CASSEETGAGELFF
>-|-|TRBV6-5|TRBJ1-2
TGTGCCAGCAGTCTGGGGGGAAGTAATGGCTACACCTTC
CASSLGGSNGYTF
>-|TRBD1|TRBV10-1|TRBJ2-5
TGCGCCAGGCGTTTTGGACAGGGGATTTTCGCGGTGGAGACCCAGTACTTC
CARRFGQGIFAVETQYF
>-|-|TRBV9|TRBJ2-3
TGTGCCAGCAGCCCCCTAAGCCTGGGGATCACAGATACGCAGTATTTT
CASSPLSLGITDTQYF
>-|TRBD2|TRBV7-2|TRBJ2-3
TGTGCCAGCAGCGTCGCGGGGGGGAGCACAGATACGCAGTATTTT
CASSVAGGSTDTQYF
>-|-|TRBV21-1|TRBJ1-2
TGTGCCAGCAGCAATGGGGGGAGCGGCTACACCTTC
CASSNGGSGYTF
>-|TRBD2|TRBV10-3|TRBJ2-1
TGTGCCATCAGTGAGTGGACTAGCGGGGGAAGCAATGAGCAGTTCTTC
CAISEWTSGGSNEQFF
>once|-|TRBV10-3|TRBJ2-7
TGTGCCAGCGGCGAGGACAGCTCCTACGAGCAGTACTTC
CASGEDSSYEQYF
>-|-|TRBV21-1|TRBJ1-2
TGTGCCAGCAGACGCCCGGGACAGGGCCCCTATGGCTACACCTTC
CASRRPGQGPYGYTF
>-|-|TRBV3-1/TRBV3-2|TRBJ2-3
TGTGCCAGCAGCTCGGGGGCCGTGGAATTGGATACGCAGTATTTT
CASSSGAVELDTQYF
>-|TRBD2|TRBV4-1|TRBJ2-1
TGCGCCAGCAGCCAAGACCGGGAGGACAATGAGCAGTTCTTC
CASSQDREDNEQFF
>few|TRBD1|TRBV19|TRBJ1-5
TGTGCCAGTAGTTTGGTCTCCGGGGACAGGGGGTCGGGGCCCCAGCATTTT
CASSLVSGDRGSGPQHF
>-|-|TRBV12-5|TRBJ2-3
TGTGCTAGTGGTTTGGCAGGTGTAGATACGCAGTATTTT
CASGLAGVDTQYF
>-|TRBD1|TRBV9|TRBJ1-2
TGTGCCAGCAGCGTACACTGGACAGGGGATGGCTACACCTTC
CASSVHWTGDGYTF
>-|-|TRBV15|TRBJ2-7
TGTGCCACCAAGTTGTCTAGGGGGGGCTACGAGCAGTACTTC
CATKLSRGGYEQYF
>-|TRBD1|TRBV4-1|TRBJ2-7
TGCGCCAGCAGCCAAGGGGCCCCGGGACAGGGCTCCTACGAGCAGTACTTC
CASSQGAPGQGSYEQYF
>-|-|TRBV12-2|TRBJ2-7
TGTGCAAGTCGCTTAGCGACTTACGAGCAGTACTTC
CASRLATYEQYF
>-|-|TRBV6-5|TRBJ1-2
TGTGCCAGCACTTGGGCTGAGGGGGACTATGGCTACACCTTC
CASTWAEGDYGYTF
>once|-|TRBV18|TRBJ2-7
TGTGCCAGCTCTCCAGGGGATTACGAGCAGTACTTC
CASSPGDYEQYF
>-|-|TRBV7-9|TRBJ2-7
TGTGCCAGCAGCTTAGTGGGCAGGCCCTACGAGCAGTACTTC
CASSLVGRPYEQYF
>-|TRBD1|TRBV5-1|TRBJ2-2
TGCGCCAGCAGCTTGCGGACAGGGGTTAACACCGGGGAGCTGTTTTTT
CASSLRTGVNTGELFF
>-|-|TRBV28|TRBJ2-1
TGTGCCAGCACAGGGGTTGAGGAGCAGTTCTTC
CASTGVEEQFF
>-|-|TRBV7-9|TRBJ1-2
TGTGCCAGCAGCATCGGGACACACTATGGCTACACCTTC
CASSIGTHYGYTF
>-|-|TRBV30|TRBJ1-6
TGTGCCTGGACCGGGACCGGGGGGATAGATTCACCCCTCCACTTT
CAWTGTGGIDSPLHF
>-|TRBD1|TRBV14|TRBJ1-2
TGTGCCAGCAGCCAAAGGGACAGGACCTATGGCTACACCTTC
CASSQRDRTYGYTF
>-|-|TRBV27|TRBJ2-5
TGTGCCAGCAGTTTATACACGGGACAAACTGAGACCCAGTACTTC
CASSLYTGQTETQYF
>-|-|TRBV6-4|TRBJ2-1
TGTGCCAGCAGTGACGGGCAGGGCAATGAGCAGTTCTTC
CASSDGQGNEQFF
>-|TRBD2|TRBV13|TRBJ2-5
TGTGCCAGCAGCTTAGGCTGGAGGACTAGCGGGAGGCAAGAGACCCAGTACTTC
CASSLGWRTSGRQETQYF
>-|-|TRBV28|TRBJ1-5
TGTGCCAGCAGTTTTAGGAATCAGCCCCAGCATTTT
CASSFRNQPQHF
>-|TRBD1|TRBV10-3|TRBJ1-5
TGTGCCATCAGTGACACGAGACAGGGTACGGGGCAGCCCCAGCATTTT
CAISDTRQGTGQPQHF
>-|-|TRBV6-4|TRBJ1-1
TGTGCCAGCAGTGAGGGCCTAGCCAACACTGAAGCTTTCTTT
CASSEGLANTEAFF
>-|-|TRBV21-1|TRBJ1-2
TGTGCCAGCACGTGGGACAGGGGAAATGGCTACACCTTC
CASTWDRGNGYTF
>-|TRBD2|TRBV9|TRBJ2-1
TGTGCCAGCAGCGCCCGCCCATGGCTAGCGGGGAACAATGAGCAGTTCTTC
CASSARPWLAGNNEQFF
>few|-|TRBV21-1|TRBJ2-2
TGTGCCAGCAGCACCTCGAGCGAGAACACCGGGGAGCTGTTTTTT
CASSTSSENTGELFF
>-|TRBD2|TRBV6-2/TRBV6-3|TRBJ2-5
TGTGCCAGCAGCCATACTAGCGGGATGGAGACCCAGTACTTC
CASSHTSGMETQYF
>once|TRBD1|TRBV6-5|TRBJ2-3
TGTGCCAGCAGCCCCCTAAGAGGGGGCGGTGATACGCAGTATTTT
CASSPLRGGGDTQYF
>-|-|TRBV11-1|TRBJ1-1
TGTGCCAGCAGCCACGAACAACGAGGGGCGGACACTGAAGCTTTCTTT
CASSHEQRGADTEAFF
>-|-|TRBV27|TRBJ2-2
TGTGCCAGCAGTTTGAGTTCCACCGGGGAGCTGTTTTTT
CASSLSSTGELFF
>-|-|TRBV27|TRBJ1-5
TGTGCCAGCAGTTTATCAGGGAGTAATCAGCCCCAGCATTTT
CASSLSGSNQPQHF
>-|-|TRBV18|TRBJ2-3
TGTGCCAGCTCACCCCGTAACGGACTTAGCACAGATACGCAGTATTTT
CASSPRNGLSTDTQYF
>once|-|TRBV6-5|TRBJ1-6
TGTGCCAGCAGTTCACCGAGAAGCTCCTATAATTCACCCCTCCACTTT
CASSSPRSSYNSPLHF
>-|TRBD1|TRBV6-2/TRBV6-3|TRBJ2-7
TGTGCCAGCAGTCCCCATGGGACAGGGTTCTCCTACGAGCAGTACTTC
CASSPHGTGFSYEQYF
>-|TRBD1|TRBV19|TRBJ1-2
TGTGCCAGTAGTACACAGGGGGGCTATGGCTACACCTTC
CASSTQGGYGYTF
>-|-|TRBV2|TRBJ1-5
TGTGCCAGCAGTGACTGGGGATCTCAGCCCCAGCATTTT
CASSDWGSQPQHF
>-|TRBD2|TRBV12-3/TRBV12-4|TRBJ2-7
TGTGCCAGCCGGGGGGGTCTGGAGCAGTACTTC
CASRGGLEQYF
>once|-|TRBV12-3/TRBV12-4|TRBJ1-5
TGTGCCAGCAGTGTAGGGGCGGGAGGGCCCCAGCATTTT
CASSVGAGGPQHF
>-|-|TRBV28|TRBJ1-2
TGTGCCAGCATGGGAAACGGTGGCTACACCTTC
CASMGNGGYTF
>-|-|TRBV7-3|TRBJ2-7
TGTGCCAGCAGCTTAAACCCCGGGACCTACGAGCAGTACTTC
CASSLNPGTYEQYF
>-|-|TRBV7-2|TRBJ2-1
TGTGCCAGCAGCTTAGCGCATCTGGTGGGGGGTGCCTACAATGAGCAGTTCTTC
CASSLAHLVGGAYNEQFF